Listed here are 30 T cell receptor beta chains from one sample, sequenced in a study of cytomegalovirus exposure and HLA in healthy donors. Primers for the PCR totalled 60 Vbeta and 13 Jbeta. Sequencing used immunoSEQ multiplex PCR; TCRdb keeps in-frame clones, though not all of them. Of 250,000 to 300,000 clones in the sample, about 93% were seen once. Sequencing input: PBMCs. The receptors shown here come from a girl aged 2 to 10 in good health and CMV-seronegative.

Remarks on this clone: Within the sample, other DNA sequences also encode this same CDR3. The chain uses TRBV15 and TRBJ1-5; a possible D gene is TRBD1 (5 bases). Trimming stripped 3 bases from V and 1 base from J, with 16 bases between. Germline V CDR1 and CDR2: LNHNV, YYDKDF (reference sequence). The CDR3 totals 17 residues. For the CDR3, the DNA is TGTGCCACCAGCAGCCCCAGGGCAGGTTACAGCAATCAGCCCCAGCATTTT. Translated: CATSSPRAGYSNQPQHF.

This clone appeared once. This chain links TRBV6-5 with TRBJ1-4; TRBD1 agrees at 7 bases. Germline assignment: CDR1 MNHEY and CDR2 SVGAGI. The CDR3 has 12 residues. V trimming: 4 bases; J trimming: 8 bases; junction bases outside the gene matches: 1. The CDR3 bases are TGTGCCAGCAGTTCGACAGGGGAAAAACTGTTTTTT. This sequence encodes CASSSTGEKLFF.

The rearrangement uses TRBV19 and TRBJ2-7; 10 nucleotides match TRBD2. The CDR3 spans 16 residues. The V gene end was trimmed by 4 bases and the J gene end by 3 bases; junction bases not matched to a gene: 9. Germline CDR1 reads LNHDA; CDR2 reads SQIVND (reference sequence). CDR3 DNA: TGTGCCAGTAGTACATCCCCGGGACTAGCGAACTACGAGCAGTACTTC. This gives the protein CASSTSPGLANYEQYF.

This CDR3 is CASRDTYSNQPQHF. CDR3 coding DNA: TGTGCCAGCAGGGACACCTATAGCAATCAGCCCCAGCATTTT. This chain joins TRBV27 and TRBJ1-5, with D possibly being TRBD1 (5 bases). This CDR3 comprises 14 residues. Germline CDR1 and CDR2: MNHEY and SMNVEV (reference sequence). The germline V and J ends were trimmed by 6 bases and 0 bases, with 9 bases remaining between them.

The CDR3 is CARQEGVGTEAFF. CDR3 bases: TGTGCCCGACAAGAGGGGGTGGGCACTGAAGCTTTCTTT. This chain links TRBV21-1 with TRBJ1-1; the D call of TRBD1 is as the table states it, not checked on the DNA. TRBV21-1 is a pseudogene locus. The CDR3 consists of 13 residues.

The CDR3 DNA reads as TGTGCCAGCAGTGGCGACAGGGCCCCCTACGAGCAGTACTTC. Translated, it gives CASSGDRAPYEQYF. The chain couples TRBV6-1 to TRBJ2-7; TRBD1 matches at 7 bases. V shed 4 bases, J shed 2 bases, and the junction held 5 bases outside the gene matches. The V gene's germline CDR1 is MNHNS and CDR2 SASEGT. CDR3 size: 14 residues.

V is TRBV7-8 and J is TRBJ1-5; D unresolved. This CDR3 has 16 residues. V was shortened by 1 base and J by 0 bases, with 10 bases between the two germline ends. Germline V lookup: CDR1 SGHVS, CDR2 FQNEAQ. The CDR3, as DNA: TGTGCCAGCAGCTTAGGTCCGGGAAATAGCAATCAGCCCCAGCATTTT. Translated, it gives CASSLGPGNSNQPQHF.

V usage is TRBV5-4 and J usage is TRBJ1-4; 10 bases map to TRBD1. The CDR3 has 15 residues. The germline CDR1 and CDR2 sequences are SGHNT and YYREEE (reference sequence). V was clipped by 4 bases and J by 8 bases; unmatched bases: 8. The CDR3 is CASSMGQGKGEKLFF. The CDR3 nucleotides read TGTGCCAGCAGCATGGGACAGGGGAAGGGGGAAAAACTGTTTTTT. The full variable domain, its missing parts supplied by reference TRBV5-4 and TRBJ1-4, is ETGVTQSPTHLIKTRGQQVTLRCSSQSGHNTVSWYQQALGQGPQFIFQYYREEENGRGNFPPRFSGLQFPNYSSELNVNALELDDSALYLCASSMGQGKGEKLFFGSGTQLSVL.

The chain uses TRBV5-1 and TRBJ2-7, with a weak D call TRBD1 (5 bases). Per the germline V gene, CDR1 is SGHRS and CDR2 is YFSETQ. V was trimmed by 0 bases and J by 6 bases, leaving 16 bases between them. This CDR3 comprises 15 residues. The CDR3 bases are TGCGCCAGCAGCTTGGGGGGCGGCATCCTCTCCGAGCAGTACTTC. The encoded protein is CASSLGGGILSEQYF.

The chain uses TRBV14 and TRBJ2-5, with a possible D match to TRBD1 (6 bases). Per germline, CDR1 SGHDN and CDR2 FVKESK. Trimming left V 3 bases short and J 0 bases short, with 14 bases between. The CDR3 has 16 residues. The CDR3 DNA is TGTGCCAGCAGCCAGTTTGGGGGCCCGTACCAAGAGACCCAGTACTTC. It encodes CASSQFGGPYQETQYF. The full variable domain, in which reference TRBV14 and TRBJ2-5 provide the parts outside the CDR3, is EAGVTQFPSHSVIEKGQTVTLRCDPISGHDNLYWYRRVMGKEIKFLLHFVKESKQDESGMPNNRFLAERTGGTYSTLKVQPAELEDSGVYFCASSQFGGPYQETQYFGPGTRLLVL.

The chain links TRBV20-1 to TRBJ1-6; D gene unclear. Trimming removed 5 bases at V and 7 bases at J, with 6 bases between. The CDR3 runs to 11 residues. The germline V gene encodes CDR1 DFQATT and CDR2 SNEGSKA (reference sequence). The CDR3 region is CSAATNSPLHF. CDR3 DNA: TGCAGTGCTGCTACGAATTCACCCCTCCACTTT.

The chain uses TRBV19 and TRBJ1-2; no clear D. The CDR3 runs to 14 residues. The V end lost 5 bases, the J end lost 8 bases, and 18 bases lay between the germline ends. Germline CDR1 is LNHDA and CDR2 is SQIVND (reference sequence). The DNA of the CDR3 is TGTGCCAGTAGTCATACCACCGTTATGCGGGGCTACACCTTC. Translated, it gives CASSHTTVMRGYTF. Full variable domain (remainder filled in from reference TRBV19 and TRBJ1-2): DGGITQSPKYLFRKEGQNVTLSCEQNLNHDAMYWYRQDPGQGLRLIYYSQIVNDFQKGDIAEGYSVSREKKESFPLTVTSAQKNPTAFYLCASSHTTVMRGYTFGSGTRLTVV.

V gene TRBV2 combines with J gene TRBJ2-1; maybe TRBD1 (6 bases). Germline-derived CDR1 and CDR2 are SNHLY and FYNNEI. V shed 10 bases and J shed 5 bases, with 12 bases lying between them. The CDR3 totals 12 residues. The CDR3 coding sequence is TGTGCCAACACCCCAGGGGACAATGAGCAGTTCTTC. This encodes CANTPGDNEQFF.

The chain has TRBV10-3 and TRBJ1-3; 7 nucleotides agree with TRBD1. V trimming: 8 bases; J trimming: 4 bases; junction bases outside the gene matches: 20. The germline V gene encodes CDR1 ENHRY and CDR2 SYGVKD. This CDR3 has 18 residues. The CDR3 region is CAISQIRPDRFRGNTIYF. The CDR3 DNA is TGTGCCATCTCGCAGATCCGACCGGACAGGTTCCGCGGAAACACCATATATTTT.

This clone has a single count. The rearrangement joins TRBV18 to TRBJ2-7, with D possibly matching TRBD2 (6 bases). Trimming stripped 5 bases from V and 2 bases from J, with 13 bases between. This CDR3 is 14 amino acids long. Germline V gene lookup returns CDR1 KGHSH and CDR2 LQKENI. In DNA form, the CDR3 reads TGTGCCAGCTCATTAGCGGACCTCGCCTACGAGCAGTACTTC. This encodes CASSLADLAYEQYF.

The V and J genes are TRBV7-9 and TRBJ1-3; D gene ambiguous. This CDR3 has 17 residues. Trimming took 5 bases from V and 0 from J, leaving 17 bases between them. Germline lookup yields CDR1 SEHNR and CDR2 FQNEAQ (reference sequence). The CDR3 DNA sequence: TGTGCCAGCAGCCCCGAGTTCGGGTCTTACTCTGGAAACACCATATATTTT. It is translated as CASSPEFGSYSGNTIYF.

The chain couples TRBV28 to TRBJ1-2, with TRBD1 as a possible D gene (6 bases). The ends were cut back, 11 bases at V and 5 bases at J, with 15 bases in the middle. This CDR3 contains 12 residues. Germline CDR1 and CDR2: MDHEN and SYDVKM. CDR3 loop: CASRGRSYGYTF. CDR3 coding DNA: TGTGCCTCTAGGGGGAGATCGTATGGCTACACCTTC.

The chain links TRBV7-9 to TRBJ2-3, with a possible D match to TRBD1 (6 bases). CDR1 is SEHNR, CDR2 FQNEAQ, per germline (reference sequence). The CDR3 has 13 residues. Trimming took off 5 bases at V and 5 bases at J, with 11 bases between the two ends. CDR3 in amino acids: CASSERGGDTQYF. CDR3 bases: TGTGCCAGCAGCGAAAGAGGGGGAGATACGCAGTATTTT.

V and J are TRBV7-2 and TRBJ2-3; possibly TRBD1 for D (6 bases). Trimming removed 3 bases at V and 4 bases at J, with 14 bases between. The CDR3 runs to 15 residues. Germline assignment: CDR1 SGHTA and CDR2 FQGNSA. CDR3 in DNA: TGTGCCAGCAGCTTTACAGGGTTATTGGCAGATACGCAGTATTTT. Encoded protein: CASSFTGLLADTQYF.

V and J are TRBV28 and TRBJ2-5, with 11 bases that match TRBD2. V shed 4 bases, J shed 1 base, and the junction held 5 bases outside the gene matches. CDR3 length: 16 amino acids. Germline CDR1 and CDR2: MDHEN and SYDVKM. CDR3 sequence: CASSSLAGGIQETQYF. CDR3 DNA: TGTGCCAGCAGTTCTCTAGCGGGGGGAATCCAAGAGACCCAGTACTTC.

The chain joins TRBV6-6 to TRBJ1-3; possible D gene TRBD1, 5 bases. This CDR3 comprises 15 residues. In germline, CDR1 is MNHNY, CDR2 SVGAGI (reference sequence). V gave up 6 bases and J gave up 0 bases, with 12 bases separating them. The CDR3 nucleotides are TGTGCCAGCAGCGAAAGGGACTGCTCTGGAAACACCATATATTTT. Translating it yields CASSERDCSGNTIYF.

This rearrangement joins TRBV10-1 to TRBJ2-2, with a weak D call TRBD2 (6 bases). The V and J ends lost 7 bases and 6 bases respectively, with 18 bases between them. The CDR3 consists of 15 residues. The germline CDR1 and CDR2 sequences are WNHNN and SYGVQD (reference sequence). The CDR3 bases are TGCGCCAGCACGGATGGACTAAGCGGATCCGGGGAGCTGTTTTTT. It translates to CASTDGLSGSGELFF.

The rearrangement uses TRBV4-2 and TRBJ2-1; tentatively, D is TRBD1 (6 bases). V gave up 3 bases and J gave up 2 bases, with 11 bases separating them. This CDR3 comprises 15 residues. Germline lookup yields CDR1 LGHNA and CDR2 YNFKEQ. The CDR3 is CASSQGDTPYNEQFF. CDR3 bases: TGTGCCAGCAGCCAGGGGGACACCCCCTACAATGAGCAGTTCTTC.

The chain links TRBV27 to TRBJ2-3; maybe TRBD2 (6 bases). V was pared by 6 bases and J by 2 bases, with 21 bases between. The CDR3 is made up of 17 amino acids. Germline loops: CDR1 MNHEY, CDR2 SMNVEV (reference sequence). The CDR3 protein is CASRFIRRGYSTDTQYF. CDR3 nucleotides: TGTGCCAGCAGATTTATTCGGCGGGGTTATTCCACAGATACGCAGTATTTT.

This chain connects TRBV11-2 to TRBJ2-2; TRBD2 matches at 7 bases. The CDR3 contains 18 residues. Germline CDR1 reads SGHAT; CDR2 reads FQNNGV. V gave up 2 bases and J gave up 0 bases; unmatched junction bases: 9. CDR3 sequence (DNA): TGTGCCAGCAGCTTATTCGCGGGGGTCCCCTCGAACACCGGGGAGCTGTTTTTT. It encodes CASSLFAGVPSNTGELFF.

V gene TRBV28 combines with J gene TRBJ1-2; D may be TRBD1 (6 bases). The CDR3 contains 13 residues. Germline CDR1 and CDR2: MDHEN and SYDVKM. V dropped 2 bases and J dropped 7 bases, with 11 bases sitting between them. The CDR3 protein is CASSLGGPGGYTF. The CDR3 DNA follows: TGTGCCAGCAGTTTAGGGGGCCCCGGTGGCTACACCTTC.

The chain links TRBV29-1 to TRBJ2-1, with 7 bases aligning to TRBD2. Germline CDR1 SQVTM, CDR2 ANQGSEA. The CDR3 is 16 amino acids. V dropped 2 bases and J dropped 0; count of bases not matched to a gene: 7. The chain's CDR3 is CSVERSASGSYNEQFF. Here the CDR3 DNA reads TGCAGCGTTGAAAGGAGCGCTAGCGGCTCCTACAATGAGCAGTTCTTC.

The chain is built from TRBV9 and TRBJ2-1; 12 bases map to TRBD1. The CDR3 is made up of 19 amino acids. Unmatched junction bases numbered 12, after V lost 4 bases and J lost 1 base. CDR1 and CDR2 (germline): SGDLS, YYNGEE. The CDR3 is CASSLDPGQGAVSYNEQFF. The DNA for the CDR3 is TGTGCCAGCAGCTTGGACCCGGGACAGGGGGCGGTTTCCTACAATGAGCAGTTCTTC.

This chain joins TRBV4-1 and TRBJ1-1, with D perhaps matching TRBD1 (6 bases). V lost 6 bases and J lost 2, with 10 bases in between. This CDR3 spans 13 amino acids. Germline assignment: CDR1 MGHRA and CDR2 YSYEKL. CDR3 sequence: CASRGGGNTEAFF. The CDR3 nucleotides are TGCGCCAGCAGAGGGGGTGGTAACACTGAAGCTTTCTTT.

This chain connects TRBV6-1 to TRBJ2-1; 8 bases map to TRBD1. The CDR3 is made up of 15 amino acids. Looked up from germline, CDR1 is MNHNS and CDR2 is SASEGT. The trim removed 6 bases at V and 6 bases at J, leaving 10 bases unmatched. The CDR3 DNA sequence: TGTGCCAGCAGAGAGAGGGACAGGTACACCAATGAGCAGTTCTTC. It specifies CASRERDRYTNEQFF.